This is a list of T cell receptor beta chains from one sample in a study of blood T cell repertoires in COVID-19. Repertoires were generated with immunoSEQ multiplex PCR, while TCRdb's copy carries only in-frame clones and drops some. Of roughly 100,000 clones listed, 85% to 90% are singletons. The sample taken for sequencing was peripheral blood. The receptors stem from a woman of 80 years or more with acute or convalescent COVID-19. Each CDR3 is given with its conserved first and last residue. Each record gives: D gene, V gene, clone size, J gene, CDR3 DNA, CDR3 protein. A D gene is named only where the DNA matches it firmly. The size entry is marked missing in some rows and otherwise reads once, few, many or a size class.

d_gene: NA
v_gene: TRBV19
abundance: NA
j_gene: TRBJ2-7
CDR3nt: TGTGCCAGCGCGACAGCGCTAACCTACGAGCAGTACTTC
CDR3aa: CASATALTYEQYF

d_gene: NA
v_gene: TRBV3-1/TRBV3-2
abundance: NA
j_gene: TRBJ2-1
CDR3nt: TGTGCCAGCAGCCACCTAGGAGGCGGAGAGGAGCAGTTCTTC
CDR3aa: CASSHLGGGEEQFF

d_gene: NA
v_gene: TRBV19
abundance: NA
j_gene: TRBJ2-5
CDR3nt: TGTGCCAGTAGTATTCCAGCAGGGCAAGAGACCCAGTACTTC
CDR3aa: CASSIPAGQETQYF

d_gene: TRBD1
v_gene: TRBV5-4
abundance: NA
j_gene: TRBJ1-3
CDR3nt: TGTGCCAGCAGCTTTCAGGGGGCTTCTGGAAACACCATATATTTT
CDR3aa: CASSFQGASGNTIYF

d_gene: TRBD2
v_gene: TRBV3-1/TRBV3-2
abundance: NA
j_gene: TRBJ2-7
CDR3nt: TGTGCCAGCAGCCGCGGGCATAGCGGGGAGTCCTACGAGCAGTACTTC
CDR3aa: CASSRGHSGESYEQYF

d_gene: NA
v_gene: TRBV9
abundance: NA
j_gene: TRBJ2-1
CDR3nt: TGTGCCAGCAGCCCCGGGGGTACTACCTACAATGAGCAGTTCTTC
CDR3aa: CASSPGGTTYNEQFF

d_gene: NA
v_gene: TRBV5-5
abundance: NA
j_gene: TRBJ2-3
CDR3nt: TGTGCCAGCAGCTCCTATACAGATACGCAGTATTTT
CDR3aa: CASSSYTDTQYF

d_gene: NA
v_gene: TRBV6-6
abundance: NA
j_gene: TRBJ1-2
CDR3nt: TGTGCCAGCAGCCCGCCCCGGGACTGGGACTATGGCTACACCTTC
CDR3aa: CASSPPRDWDYGYTF

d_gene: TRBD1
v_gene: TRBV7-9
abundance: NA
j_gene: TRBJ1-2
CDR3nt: TGTGCCAGCAGCTTTTCCCGGGACAGTTCCTATGGCTACACCTTC
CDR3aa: CASSFSRDSSYGYTF

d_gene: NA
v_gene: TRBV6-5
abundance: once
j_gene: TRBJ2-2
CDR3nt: TGTGCCAGCAGTCCCACCTATGTTCCCACCGGGGAGCTGTTTTTT
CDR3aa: CASSPTYVPTGELFF

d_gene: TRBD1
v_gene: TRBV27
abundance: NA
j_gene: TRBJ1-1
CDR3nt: TGTGCCAGCAGATGGACAGGGGGCCACACTGAAGCTTTCTTT
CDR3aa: CASRWTGGHTEAFF

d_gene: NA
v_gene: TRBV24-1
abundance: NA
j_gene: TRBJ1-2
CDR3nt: TGTGCCACCAGTGATGAGGATCCTAACTATGGCTACACCTTC
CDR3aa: CATSDEDPNYGYTF

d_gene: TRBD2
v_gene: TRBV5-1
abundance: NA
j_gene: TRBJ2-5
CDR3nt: TGCGCCAGCAGCTTGGCCCGACTAGCGGTGGGCCAAGAGACCCAGTACTTC
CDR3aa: CASSLARLAVGQETQYF